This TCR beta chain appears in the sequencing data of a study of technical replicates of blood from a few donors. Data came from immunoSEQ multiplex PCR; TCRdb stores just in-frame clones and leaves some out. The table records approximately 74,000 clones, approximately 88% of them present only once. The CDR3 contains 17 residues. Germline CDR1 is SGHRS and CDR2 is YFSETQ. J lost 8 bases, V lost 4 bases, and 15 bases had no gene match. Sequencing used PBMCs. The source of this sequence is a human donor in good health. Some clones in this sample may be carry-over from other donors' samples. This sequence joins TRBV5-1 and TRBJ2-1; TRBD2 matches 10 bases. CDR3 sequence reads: CASSSAPSSGSVHEQFF. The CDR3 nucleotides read TGCGCCAGCAGCAGTGCCCCATCTAGCGGGAGTGTACATGAGCAGTTCTTC. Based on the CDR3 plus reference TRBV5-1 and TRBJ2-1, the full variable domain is KAGVTQTPRYLIKTRGQQVTLSCSPISGHRSVSWYQQTPGQGLQFLFEYFSETQRNKGNFPGRFSGRQFSNSRSEMNVSTLELGDSALYLCASSSAPSSGSVHEQFFGPGTRLTVL.